This entry describes one T cell receptor (beta chain). The antigen is not known. This table comes from immunoSEQ multiplex PCR, and its TCRdb copy is limited to in-frame clones, with some not included. The data contain roughly 80,000 clones, approximately 90% of them singletons. The source of the sample is a study of OX40 agonist ivuxolimab in advanced cancers. Study observations and caveats: In the expanded peripheral T cells, antigen specificity was never determined.

Sequencing used CD4+ or CD8+ T cells sorted from blood, obtained in a trial of the OX40 agonist ivuxolimab. The sequence came from an adult with an advanced solid tumor such as melanoma, head and neck, liver or kidney cancer.

The DNA of the CDR3 is TGTGCCAGCAGTCCGAGGACTAGCGGGAGACAAATCAATGAGCAGTTCTTC. Protein sequence: CASSPRTSGRQINEQFF. The chain links TRBV27 to TRBJ2-1, with 13 bases lining up with TRBD2. Trimming took 5 bases from V and 6 from J; bases not matched to a gene: 10. Germline loops: CDR1 MNHEY, CDR2 SMNVEV (reference sequence). There are 17 residues in the CDR3.